This is a list of T cell receptor beta chains from one sample in a study of shared clonotypes between healthy human individuals. Sequenced by immunoSEQ multiplex PCR; TCRdb stores in-frame clones only, minus some. The data show around 100,000 clones, with 65% to 70% seen just once and about 45% held by the top ten. Sequencing was performed on memory CD8+ T cells sorted from blood. The receptors derive from a man aged 30 to 45 in good health. CDR3s leave out the opening cysteine and the closing phenylalanine or tryptophan. The order of the fields is J gene, V gene, clone size, CDR3 protein. The size of a clone is reported for some rows only, either as once, few or many, or as a class for expanded clones.

>TRBJ1-5|TRBV4-1|-
ASSQREGVGQPQH
>TRBJ2-7|TRBV28|-
ATVDYSYEQY
>TRBJ1-1|TRBV11-2|-
ASSRTPNTEAF
>TRBJ2-7|TRBV10-3|-
AIRVEKPGQVSYEQY
>TRBJ2-3|TRBV6-4|many
ASSGTGTDTQY
>TRBJ2-7|TRBV4-1|once
ASSQDRGGSSYEQY
>TRBJ2-6|TRBV9|-
ASSATLGSGANVLT
>TRBJ1-2|TRBV19|-
ASSIGLLQGRKGYT
>TRBJ1-5|TRBV27|-
ASSRDVYDQPQH
>TRBJ2-1|TRBV5-6|-
ASSPPGNYYNEQF
>TRBJ2-1|TRBV9|-
ASSVAFKQGLNEQF
>TRBJ1-2|TRBV9|-
ASSPRTDSNYGYT
>TRBJ2-3|TRBV4-2|many
ASSQGLAGGPGTDTQY
>TRBJ2-2|TRBV7-6|-
ASSPSPVGGELF
>TRBJ1-1|TRBV15|few
ATSRGGQGNTEAF
>TRBJ1-2|TRBV18|-
ASSPGRLTGYT
>TRBJ2-7|TRBV27|-
ASSRLQGRGGGWYEQY
>TRBJ2-1|TRBV25-1|-
ASSGTEPGTGHNEQF
>TRBJ1-5|TRBV5-8|-
ASSLAVFSRSNQPQH
>TRBJ1-2|TRBV19|many
ASSITHFNYGYT
>TRBJ1-4|TRBV9|-
ASSPIGSGGKLF
>TRBJ1-5|TRBV2|-
ASRDLDDQPQH
>TRBJ1-1|TRBV5-1|-
ASSLKQGGTEAF
>TRBJ1-5|TRBV7-8|once
ASSFQDRAYQPQH
>TRBJ2-1|TRBV7-9|-
ASSFPIDEQF
>TRBJ1-2|TRBV5-8|-
ASRLSSYGYT
>TRBJ2-7|TRBV28|-
ASSPASGRLVYEQY
>TRBJ1-1|TRBV19|-
ASSIDSWPGTEAF
>TRBJ2-5|TRBV5-1|-
ASSAGGIQETQY
>TRBJ2-5|TRBV2|-
ASSSERQETQY
>TRBJ2-3|TRBV2|-
ASSEGLASGTQY
>TRBJ1-1|TRBV5-1|-
ASSLSKDGPGFRAF
>TRBJ2-7|TRBV6-1|few
ATPGTASTEQY
>TRBJ2-3|TRBV25-1|few
ASSEYRTGTQY
>TRBJ2-1|TRBV7-9|-
ASSLSLASSYNEQF
>TRBJ2-7|TRBV7-7|-
ATNPFSGAESYEQY
>TRBJ1-1|TRBV10-3|-
AISDGGATNTEAF
>TRBJ2-3|TRBV6-1|few
ASSEGRATDTQY
>TRBJ2-7|TRBV28|-
ASRGAETYEQY
>TRBJ2-7|TRBV6-5|once
ASSRQGGTYEQY
>TRBJ2-3|TRBV6-4|-
ASSPLALDTQY
>TRBJ2-7|TRBV4-2|-
ASSQVYGFEYEQY
>TRBJ1-4|TRBV7-4|once
ASSLVGTASNEKLF
>TRBJ2-7|TRBV5-1|-
ASSSSGGAVRGEQY
>TRBJ2-1|TRBV2|-
ASSPTGVSDEQF
>TRBJ2-2|TRBV2|once
ASSEGTVTGELF
>TRBJ2-2|TRBV30|-
AWSPGQGAIGELF
>TRBJ1-1|TRBV14|-
ASSQDIGVNTEAF